This is a list of T cell receptor beta chains from one sample in a study of CD8+ T cells in alopecia areata. The repertoire was sequenced with immunoSEQ multiplex PCR; TCRdb's copy has only in-frame clones and lacks some. The table includes about 180,000 clones, roughly 46% detected once. Material: CD8+ T cells sorted from blood, obtained around week 54, from a patient treated with tofacitinib. The receptors were gathered from a human donor with alopecia areata. Both conserved end residues are part of each CDR3. A D gene is named only where the DNA matches it firmly. Size is stated for part of the rows, as once, few or many counts, or as a class when the clone is expanded.

size	D	V	J	DNA	CDR3
few	TRBD2	TRBV10-2	TRBJ2-1	TGCGCCAGCACTTTAGCGGGGGCCTACAATGAGCAGTTCTTC	CASTLAGAYNEQFF
few	.	TRBV9	TRBJ2-7	TGTGCCAGCAGCGTAGGGCATAGGCCCTTAGACGAGCAGTACTTC	CASSVGHRPLDEQYF
.	.	TRBV13	TRBJ1-2	TGTGCCAGCAGCTTGGGCGGAAACTATGGCTACACCTTC	CASSLGGNYGYTF
.	TRBD1	TRBV27	TRBJ1-2	TGTGCCAGCAGTTTCCGACAGGGCCTAGCTAACTATGGCTACACCTTC	CASSFRQGLANYGYTF
.	.	TRBV5-1	TRBJ2-7	TGCGCCAGCAGCTTGGTAGGCAGGCCGGGGGAGCAGTACTTC	CASSLVGRPGEQYF
.	.	TRBV9	TRBJ2-3	TGTGCCAGCAGCCCGTCCCCAACAGGGAATCGCGCAGATACGCAGTATTTT	CASSPSPTGNRADTQYF
once	.	TRBV5-4	TRBJ2-5	TGTGCCAGCAGCCCCGGACGGAGCCGCCAAGAGACCCAGTACTTC	CASSPGRSRQETQYF
.	.	TRBV7-9	TRBJ2-5	TGTGCCAGCAGCTTACTCTCCCCCGGGGAGACCCAGTACTTC	CASSLLSPGETQYF
.	.	TRBV7-8	TRBJ2-2	TGTGCCAGCAGTCGACCCCAGGAGAACACCGGGGAGCTGTTTTTT	CASSRPQENTGELFF
.	TRBD1	TRBV23-1	TRBJ2-7	TGCGCCAGCAGTCAATCGGGGGACAGAGCCTACGAGCAGTACTTC	CASSQSGDRAYEQYF
once	.	TRBV4-1	TRBJ2-5	TGCGCCAGCAGCCAGGGCGTTGGCTCGGAGACCCAGTACTTC	CASSQGVGSETQYF
.	.	TRBV29-1	TRBJ1-1	TGCAGCGTTGAAGATTTAGAAGTAGAGGGCACTGAAGCTTTCTTT	CSVEDLEVEGTEAFF
.	TRBD1	TRBV13	TRBJ2-7	TGTGCCAGCGGACAGGGGTACGAGCAGTACTTC	CASGQGYEQYF
.	.	TRBV11-2	TRBJ2-7	TGTGCCAGCAGCTTAGGGGACGAGCAGTACTTC	CASSLGDEQYF
.	.	TRBV11-2	TRBJ1-1	TGTGCCAGCAGCTTAGCGGCGGAGGGGTCGGACACTGAAGCTTTCTTT	CASSLAAEGSDTEAFF
few	.	TRBV7-9	TRBJ1-1	TGTGCCAGCAGCACTGGGAACAAGAACACTGAAGCTTTCTTT	CASSTGNKNTEAFF
.	.	TRBV30	TRBJ1-5	TGTGCCTGGATAACCCCCGATCAGCCCCAGCATTTT	CAWITPDQPQHF
few	.	TRBV7-9	TRBJ2-7	TGTGCCAGCAGCTTAGATGGCGGAGCCTACGAGCAGTACTTC	CASSLDGGAYEQYF
few	TRBD1	TRBV5-4	TRBJ1-6	TGTGCCAGCAGCTTTGAGACAGGGACGTCACCCCTCCACTTT	CASSFETGTSPLHF
.	TRBD1	TRBV2	TRBJ1-5	TGTGCCAGCACCCTGGGACAGAAGCAGCATTTT	CASTLGQKQHF
few	.	TRBV7-2	TRBJ1-1	TGTGCCAGCAGCATAGGACCCTTTACGCCCACTGAAGCTTTCTTT	CASSIGPFTPTEAFF
.	.	TRBV11-2	TRBJ2-7	TGTGCCAGCAGCTTTAGTACCCCCTACGAGCAGTACTTC	CASSFSTPYEQYF
.	TRBD2	TRBV7-8	TRBJ2-5	TGTGCCAGCAGCTTAGGGCCGGGACTAGCGGGGAGTCAAGAGACCCAGTACTTC	CASSLGPGLAGSQETQYF
.	.	TRBV5-1	TRBJ2-3	TGCGCCAGCAGCAGGGGCCCACGCACAGATACGCAGTATTTT	CASSRGPRTDTQYF
.	.	TRBV28	TRBJ1-2	TGTGCCAGCAGTCCACTGATGGGGGGCAGCTATGGCTACACCTTC	CASSPLMGGSYGYTF
few	.	TRBV7-3	TRBJ1-4	TGTGCCAGCAGCGCGGGCTCTAATGAAAAACTGTTTTTT	CASSAGSNEKLFF